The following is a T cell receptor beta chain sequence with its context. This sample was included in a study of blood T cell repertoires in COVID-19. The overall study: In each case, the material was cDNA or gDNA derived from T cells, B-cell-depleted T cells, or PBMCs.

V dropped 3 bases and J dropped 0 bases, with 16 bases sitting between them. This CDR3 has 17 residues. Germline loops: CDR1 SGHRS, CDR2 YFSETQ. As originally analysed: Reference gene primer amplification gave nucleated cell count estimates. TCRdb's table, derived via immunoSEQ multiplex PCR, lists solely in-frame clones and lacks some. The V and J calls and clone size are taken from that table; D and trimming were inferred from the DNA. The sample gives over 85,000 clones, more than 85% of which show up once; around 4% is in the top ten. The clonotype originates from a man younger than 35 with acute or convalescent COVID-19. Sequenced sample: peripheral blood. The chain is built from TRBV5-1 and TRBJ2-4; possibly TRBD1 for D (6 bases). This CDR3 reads CASSSSTGQIAKNIQYF. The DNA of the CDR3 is TGCGCCAGCAGCTCATCGACAGGCCAGATAGCCAAAAACATTCAGTACTTC.